This TCR beta chain comes out of a study of blood T cell repertoires in COVID-19. On the study more broadly: The study drew acute and convalescent COVID-19 samples from the United States, Italy and Spain. PBMCs, B-cell-depleted T cells, or T cells were the source of the cDNA or gDNA that made up the material.

As processed by the authors: Amplification from reference gene primers served as the basis for estimated nucleated cell counts. Generated by immunoSEQ multiplex PCR, the TCRdb table keeps only in-frame clones and is missing some. D and trimming come from the DNA, and the V and J calls and clone size come from that table. The sample yields roughly 230,000 clones, roughly 84% seen once. Participant-reported clinical history was the basis for cohort assignment. V shed 4 bases and J 3 bases; nucleotides not matched to a gene: 12. Germline lookup yields CDR1 LGHDT and CDR2 YNNKEL (reference sequence). CDR3 size: 17 residues. This clone was recorded a few times.

The genes are TRBV3-1 (or the pseudogene TRBV3-2) and TRBJ2-3; 8 bases are a match to TRBD2. Sequencing input: PBMCs or T cells enriched from blood (not recorded which). The receptor was isolated from a woman aged 45-59 years who had been exposed to COVID-19. In DNA, the CDR3 is TGTGCCAGCAGCCCGACTGACGGGGGGGAGAGGACAGATACGCAGTATTTT. It yields the protein CASSPTDGGERTDTQYF.